Included here is one T cell receptor beta chain sequence, with context. Each sample used at least 6 million PBMCs. The authors ran a second PCR of roughly 6 to 11 cycles using a sample-barcoded 5' primer and a J-beta primer mix. TCRdb itself ran the 5' RACE reads through MiXCR, one entry per CDR3 protein. This sample yields 1.5 million to 2 million distinct CDR3 sequences, of which about two fifths are seen a single time; around 23% belongs to the top ten. This record belongs to a study of blood T cells in healthy people across ages. The CDR3 loop spans 15 amino acids. Germline V CDR1 and CDR2: SGDLS, YYNGEE. V was cut by 0 bases and J by 5 bases, with 11 bases left in between.

The receptor comes from a human donor in good health. The sample taken for sequencing was blood. This chain links TRBV9 with TRBJ1-4; unclear D gene. DNA of the CDR3: TGTGCCAGCAGCGTAGAAACTACCGACAATGAAAAACTGTTTTTT. Translation gives CASSVETTDNEKLFF.